Each of the 20 T cell receptor beta chains below was sequenced from the same sample in a study of T cell clonotyping in hematopoietic cell transplantation. Sequencing used immunoSEQ multiplex PCR; TCRdb keeps in-frame clones, though not all of them. The table includes 5,000 to 7,000 clones, roughly 81% detected once. The time point: recipient sample about 28 days before transplant, after cytoreduction. This material consisted of peripheral blood mononuclear cells, taken before stem cell transplant. Receptor source: a man in his 60s with acute myeloid leukemia. Some clones in this sample may be carry-over from other donors' samples.

This clone was recorded a few times. This chain connects TRBV5-6 to TRBJ2-7; 7 nucleotides agree with TRBD1. Per the germline V gene, CDR1 is SGHDT and CDR2 is YYEEEE. V gave up 0 bases and J gave up 2 bases; unmatched junction bases: 5. There are 15 residues in the CDR3. The CDR3 loop is CASSLGGTATYEQYF. CDR3 coding DNA: TGTGCCAGCAGCTTGGGAGGGACAGCGACCTACGAGCAGTACTTC.

The chain employs TRBV6-1 and TRBJ2-3; 10 nucleotides agree with TRBD1. The length of the CDR3 is 16 residues. The junction had 7 bases not matched to a gene; V was cut back by 3 bases and J by 4 bases. Germline assignment: CDR1 MNHNS and CDR2 SASEGT. The CDR3 DNA is TGTGCCAGCAGTGAGAGGGACAGGGGTCGGGCAGATACGCAGTATTTT. This sequence encodes CASSERDRGRADTQYF.

This chain uses TRBV5-1 with TRBJ2-1; TRBD2 aligns across 8 bases. Per germline, CDR1 SGHRS and CDR2 YFSETQ. The CDR3 extends over 14 amino acids. Trimming took 4 bases from V and 5 from J; bases not matched to a gene: 5. The CDR3 DNA reads TGCGCCAGCAGCAGAGGACTAGCAAACAATGAGCAGTTCTTC. It specifies CASSRGLANNEQFF. The variable domain in full, completed from reference TRBV5-1 and TRBJ2-1, reads KAGVTQTPRYLIKTRGQQVTLSCSPISGHRSVSWYQQTPGQGLQFLFEYFSETQRNKGNFPGRFSGRQFSNSRSEMNVSTLELGDSALYLCASSRGLANNEQFFGPGTRLTVL.

The chain has TRBV14 and TRBJ2-2; TRBD1 matches 11 bases. CDR3 length: 15 residues. The V and J ends lost 4 bases and 3 bases, in that order; junction bases with no gene match: 1. CDR1 is SGHDN, CDR2 FVKESK, per germline. As DNA, the CDR3 is TGTGCCAGCAGCCGGACAGGGGGCTACACCGGGGAGCTGTTTTTT. It is translated as CASSRTGGYTGELFF.

This clone was observed a handful of times. This chain uses TRBV18 with TRBJ1-1, with 7 bases that match TRBD1. Per the germline V gene, CDR1 is KGHSH and CDR2 is LQKENI. This CDR3 spans 16 amino acids. The V and J ends lost 5 bases and 4 bases, in that order; junction bases with no gene match: 13. DNA of the CDR3: TGTGCCAGCTCATCCCGCGGGACAGCGGAGGGCACTGAAGCTTTCTTT. Protein sequence: CASSSRGTAEGTEAFF.

This clone was seen only a few times. The V gene is TRBV6-4, the J gene TRBJ2-7; 11 positions agree with TRBD2. The V gene's germline CDR1 is MRHNA and CDR2 SNTAGT. The CDR3 runs 13 residues. Trimming at V came to 3 bases and at J to 6 bases, leaving 1 base not matched to a gene. CDR3 region: CASSELAGVEQYF. CDR3 in DNA: TGTGCCAGCAGTGAACTAGCGGGGGTCGAGCAGTACTTC.

The chain recombines TRBV7-2 with TRBJ2-5, with 10 bases matching TRBD2. This CDR3 spans 15 amino acids. Germline CDR1 SGHTA, CDR2 FQGNSA. J was trimmed by 4 bases and V by 5 bases; bases with no gene match: 7. CDR3 region: CASSQLAGPSETQYF. DNA for the CDR3: TGTGCCAGCAGCCAACTAGCGGGGCCTTCAGAGACCCAGTACTTC.

The V and J genes are TRBV5-1 and TRBJ1-4, with unresolved D. Trimming shortened V by 1 base and J by 3 bases, and 13 bases separated the two germline ends. The CDR3 totals 16 residues. Germline CDR1 and CDR2: SGHRS and YFSETQ. Here the CDR3 reads CASSLSADGSNEKLFF. CDR3 nucleotides: TGCGCCAGCAGCTTGTCGGCCGACGGTTCTAATGAAAAACTGTTTTTT.

The chain joins TRBV11-2 to TRBJ1-2, with a tentative D call TRBD1 (6 bases). The V and J ends lost 9 bases and 2 bases respectively, with 13 bases between them. Germline V CDR1 and CDR2: SGHAT, FQNNGV. The CDR3 loop spans 13 amino acids. The CDR3 DNA is TGTGCCAGTCAGCATACAGGGAACTATGGCTACACCTTC. This translates into CASQHTGNYGYTF.

The chain employs TRBV6-5 and TRBJ1-1; no reliable D call. The CDR3 has 14 residues. From germline, CDR1 is MNHEY and CDR2 SVGAGI. With 0 bases removed from V and 3 bases from J, the gap between germline ends came to 8 bases. CDR3 in amino acids: CASSYSTGYTEAFF. CDR3 DNA sequence: TGTGCCAGCAGTTACTCGACCGGGTACACTGAAGCTTTCTTT.

The chain carries TRBV5-4 and TRBJ1-2, with 7 bases aligning to TRBD1. Germline loops: CDR1 SGHNT, CDR2 YYREEE (reference sequence). CDR3 length equals 14 residues. The trim removed 1 base at V and 3 bases at J, leaving 3 bases unmatched. The CDR3 spells CASSLRQGDYGYTF. In nucleotides, the CDR3 is TGTGCCAGCAGCTTGCGACAGGGAGACTATGGCTACACCTTC.

The chain combines TRBV5-1 with TRBJ1-5, with a weak D call TRBD1 (5 bases). The V end lost 10 bases, the J end lost 2 bases, and 13 bases lay between the germline ends. This CDR3 is 13 amino acids long. The germline CDR1 and CDR2 sequences are SGHRS and YFSETQ. The CDR3 region is CASRGSGNQPQHF. DNA of the CDR3: TGCGCCTCGCGGGGGTCGGGCAATCAGCCCCAGCATTTT.

This clone was seen a few times. The genes are TRBV6-1 and TRBJ2-2, with D unresolved. Per the germline V gene, CDR1 is MNHNS and CDR2 is SASEGT. This CDR3 has 14 residues. V lost 4 bases and J lost 1, with 7 bases in between. This chain's CDR3 is CASSVQVNTGELFF. CDR3 nucleotides: TGTGCCAGCAGTGTTCAGGTGAACACCGGGGAGCTGTTTTTT.

The chain has TRBV2 and TRBJ1-4, with 8 bases matching TRBD1. Unmatched junction bases numbered 8, after V lost 9 bases and J lost 8 bases. CDR1 is SNHLY, CDR2 FYNNEI, per germline. This CDR3 region has 13 residues. The CDR3 reads CARADRGREKLFF. In DNA, the CDR3 is TGTGCCAGAGCAGACAGGGGACGAGAAAAACTGTTTTTT.

The rearrangement uses TRBV5-1 and TRBJ2-1; D could derive from TRBD1 or TRBD2 (5 bases each). V lost 0 bases and J 5 bases, leaving 12 bases between the germline ends. CDR3 size: 15 residues. Germline assignment: CDR1 SGHRS and CDR2 YFSETQ. The CDR3 spells CASSLVGEVNNEQFF. The CDR3 DNA reads as TGCGCCAGCAGCTTGGTGGGGGAAGTCAACAATGAGCAGTTCTTC.

The rearrangement links TRBV28 to TRBJ2-5; no definite D call. V shed 0 bases and J shed 3 bases, with 5 bases lying between them. The CDR3 length is 13 residues. Germline V gives CDR1 MDHEN, CDR2 SYDVKM. CDR3 nucleotide sequence: TGTGCCAGCAGTTTATGGCCGAAAGAGACCCAGTACTTC. Protein sequence: CASSLWPKETQYF. Supplemented by reference TRBV28 and TRBJ2-5, the full variable domain reads DVKVTQSSRYLVKRTGEKVFLECVQDMDHENMFWYRQDPGLGLRLIYFSYDVKMKEKGDIPEGYSVSREKKERFSLILESASTNQTSMYLCASSLWPKETQYFGPGTRLLVL.

The rearrangement uses TRBV5-5 and TRBJ2-5; 13 nucleotides line up with TRBD2. CDR3 length equals 18 residues. V trimming: 5 bases; J trimming: 5 bases; junction bases outside the gene matches: 15. In germline, CDR1 is SGHKS, CDR2 YYEKEE (reference sequence). CDR3 region: CASSPGLAGAGTEETQYF. CDR3 sequence (DNA): TGTGCCAGCAGTCCTGGACTAGCGGGAGCCGGGACGGAGGAGACCCAGTACTTC.

This clone appeared a single time. The chain couples TRBV5-1 to TRBJ1-1; D call uncertain. The CDR3 contains 15 residues. V was clipped by 0 bases and J by 7 bases, with 16 bases between them. The germline V gene has CDR1 SGHRS and CDR2 YFSETQ. For the CDR3, the DNA is TGCGCCAGCAGCTTGGCCTCGGAACAGAAATATGAAGCTTTCTTT. This translates into CASSLASEQKYEAFF.

This clone was counted once. The V call is TRBV19, the J call TRBJ1-2, with TRBD1 identical over 11 bases. V dropped 1 base and J dropped 4; count of bases not matched to a gene: 2. The CDR3 totals 15 residues. The germline CDR1 and CDR2 sequences are LNHDA and SQIVND (reference sequence). The CDR3: CASSIGTGGGYGYTF. The CDR3 DNA reads as TGTGCCAGTAGTATAGGGACAGGGGGCGGCTATGGCTACACCTTC.

V gene TRBV9 combines with J gene TRBJ2-3; 7 bases fit TRBD1. V gave up 0 bases and J gave up 4 bases; unmatched junction bases: 14. This CDR3 region has 18 residues. Germline values: CDR1 SGDLS, CDR2 YYNGEE. CDR3 DNA sequence: TGTGCCAGCAGCGTAGTTAGCAGGGGGACGCACGGCTCAGATACGCAGTATTTT. It codes for CASSVVSRGTHGSDTQYF.